This TCR beta chain appears in the sequencing data of a study of T-cell reconstitution after alpha-beta-depleted transplantation in children. The study, taken as a whole, reports: Newly produced T cells mostly accounted for T-cell counts and diversity one year post-transplant.

The authors prepared the TCRbeta library with unique molecular identifiers. TCRdb itself ran the PCR reads through MiXCR, one entry per CDR3 protein. This sample has about 510,000 distinct CDR3 sequences; approximately 10% occur once, and the top ten carry about 14%. Germline V gives CDR1 MNHNS, CDR2 SASEGT. V dropped 6 bases and J dropped 1 base, with 15 bases sitting between them. This CDR3 has 15 residues. Concerning this clonotype itself: Antigen: not known.

This clonotype was sampled from a female patient aged 2-10 years who had a stem cell transplant for aplastic anemia, so the T cells may come from the graft donor. V gene TRBV6-1 combines with J gene TRBJ1-1; D ambiguous. The sequencing here drew on PBMCs, mostly from graft donor cells, taken 180 days after TCRalphabeta/CD19-depleted stem cell transplant. The CDR3 DNA reads TGTGCCAGCAGAAACGGTTGGGAAGGGAACACTGAAGCTTTCTTT. This gives the protein CASRNGWEGNTEAFF.